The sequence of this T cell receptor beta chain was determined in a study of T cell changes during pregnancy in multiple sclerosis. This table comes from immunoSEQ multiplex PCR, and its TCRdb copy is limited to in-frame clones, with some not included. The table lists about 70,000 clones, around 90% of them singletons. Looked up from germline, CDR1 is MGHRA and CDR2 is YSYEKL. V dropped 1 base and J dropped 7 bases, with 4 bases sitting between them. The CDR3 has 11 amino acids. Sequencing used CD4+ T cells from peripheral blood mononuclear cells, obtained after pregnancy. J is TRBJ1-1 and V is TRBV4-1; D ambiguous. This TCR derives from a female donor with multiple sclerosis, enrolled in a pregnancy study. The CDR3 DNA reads TGCGCCAGCAGCCAAGGTTATGAAGCTTTCTTT. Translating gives CASSQGYEAFF.